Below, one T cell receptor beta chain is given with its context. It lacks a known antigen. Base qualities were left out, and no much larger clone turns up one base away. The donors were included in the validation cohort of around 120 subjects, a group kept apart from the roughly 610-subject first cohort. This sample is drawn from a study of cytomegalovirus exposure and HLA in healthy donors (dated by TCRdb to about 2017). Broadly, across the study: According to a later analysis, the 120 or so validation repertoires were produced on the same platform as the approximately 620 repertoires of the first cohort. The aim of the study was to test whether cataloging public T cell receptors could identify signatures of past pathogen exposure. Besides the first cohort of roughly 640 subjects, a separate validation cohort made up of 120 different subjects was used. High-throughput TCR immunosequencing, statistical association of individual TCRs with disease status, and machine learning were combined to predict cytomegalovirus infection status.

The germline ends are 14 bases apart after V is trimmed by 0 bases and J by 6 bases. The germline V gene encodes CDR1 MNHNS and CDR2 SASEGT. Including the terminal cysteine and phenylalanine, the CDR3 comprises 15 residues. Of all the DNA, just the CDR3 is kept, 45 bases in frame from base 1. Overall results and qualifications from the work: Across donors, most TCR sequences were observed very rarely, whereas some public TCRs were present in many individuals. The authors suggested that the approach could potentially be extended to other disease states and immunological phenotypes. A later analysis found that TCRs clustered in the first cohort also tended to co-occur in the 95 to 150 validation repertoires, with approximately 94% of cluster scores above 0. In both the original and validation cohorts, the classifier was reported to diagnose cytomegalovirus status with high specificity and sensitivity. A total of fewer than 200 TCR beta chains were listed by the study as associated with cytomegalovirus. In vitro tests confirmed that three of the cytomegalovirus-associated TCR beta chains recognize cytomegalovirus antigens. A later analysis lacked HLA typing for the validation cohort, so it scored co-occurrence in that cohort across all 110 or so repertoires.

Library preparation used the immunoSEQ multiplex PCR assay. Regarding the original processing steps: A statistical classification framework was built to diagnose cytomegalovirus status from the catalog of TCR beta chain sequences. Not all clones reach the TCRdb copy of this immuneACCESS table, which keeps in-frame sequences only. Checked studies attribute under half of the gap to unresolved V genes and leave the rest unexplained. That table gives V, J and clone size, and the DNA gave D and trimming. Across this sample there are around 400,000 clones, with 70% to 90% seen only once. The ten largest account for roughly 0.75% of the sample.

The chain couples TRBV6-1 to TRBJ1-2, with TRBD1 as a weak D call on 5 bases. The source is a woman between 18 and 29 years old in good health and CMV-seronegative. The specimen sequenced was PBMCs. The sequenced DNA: TGTGCCAGCAGTGAAGCGCTTTTAGCAGGGAATGGCTACACCTTC. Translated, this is CASSEALLAGNGYTF.